This T cell receptor beta chain was identified during a study of blood T cells in healthy people across ages. Trimming at V came to 4 bases and at J to 4 bases, leaving 6 bases not matched to a gene. The CDR3 runs 16 residues. Germline assignment: CDR1 SGHRS and CDR2 YFSETQ. The second PCR ran 7 to 11 cycles with a sample-barcoded 5' primer and J-beta primers. TCRdb re-called the 5' RACE reads with MiXCR, one entry per CDR3 protein. The sample carries about 540,000 distinct CDR3 sequences, 24% recorded once. The same sample was also studied in work on T cells of mothers and their children.

The sample consisted of blood. The chain carries TRBV5-1 and TRBJ2-1; 12 bases line up with TRBD2. This receptor was identified in a boy younger than 18 in good health. CDR3 DNA sequence: TGCGCCAGCAGCCCAAACGGACTAGCGGGGTACAATGAGCAGTTCTTC. Translated: CASSPNGLAGYNEQFF.